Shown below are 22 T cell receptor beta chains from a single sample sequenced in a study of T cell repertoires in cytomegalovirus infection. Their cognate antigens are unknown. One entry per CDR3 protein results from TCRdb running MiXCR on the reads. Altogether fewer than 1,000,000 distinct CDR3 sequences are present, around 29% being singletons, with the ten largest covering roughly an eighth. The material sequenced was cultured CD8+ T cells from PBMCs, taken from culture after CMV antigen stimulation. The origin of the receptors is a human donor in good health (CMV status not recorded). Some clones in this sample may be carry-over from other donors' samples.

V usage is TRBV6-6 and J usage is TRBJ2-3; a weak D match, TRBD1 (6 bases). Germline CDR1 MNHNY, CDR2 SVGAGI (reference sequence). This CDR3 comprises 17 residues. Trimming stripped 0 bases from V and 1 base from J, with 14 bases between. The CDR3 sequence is CASSYSMGALGTDTQYF. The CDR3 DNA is TGTGCCAGCAGTTACTCGATGGGGGCCCTTGGCACAGATACGCAGTATTTT.

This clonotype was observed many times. CDR3 residues: CATGVQYNEQFF. CDR3 DNA: TGTGCAACAGGGGTTCAGTACAATGAGCAGTTCTTC. The gene calls are TRBV7-9 and TRBJ2-1; 7 bases map to TRBD1. CDR3 length: 12 amino acids. Germline V gene data show CDR1 as SEHNR and CDR2 as FQNEAQ (reference sequence).

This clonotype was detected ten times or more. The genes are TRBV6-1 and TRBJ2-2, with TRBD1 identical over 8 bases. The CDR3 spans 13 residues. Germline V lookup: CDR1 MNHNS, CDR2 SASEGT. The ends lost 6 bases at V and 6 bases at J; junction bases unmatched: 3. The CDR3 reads CASRDRDPGELFF. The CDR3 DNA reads TGTGCCAGCAGGGACAGGGATCCCGGGGAGCTGTTTTTT.

CDR3 loop: CASSESPAIAGVSYNEQFF. CDR3 DNA sequence: TGTGCCAGCAGTGAATCTCCGGCGATAGCGGGGGTGTCCTACAATGAGCAGTTCTTC. The gene calls are TRBV25-1 and TRBJ2-1, with 9 bases lining up with TRBD2. Germline CDR1 and CDR2: MGHDK and SYGVNS. The CDR3 spans 19 residues. J lost 1 base, V lost 1 base, and 11 bases had no gene match. Combining the CDR3 with reference TRBV25-1 and TRBJ2-1 gives the whole variable domain EADIYQTPRYLVIGTGKKITLECSQTMGHDKMYWYQQDPGMELHLIHYSYGVNSTEKGDLSSESTVSRIRTEHFPLTLESARPSHTSQYLCASSESPAIAGVSYNEQFFGPGTRLTVL.

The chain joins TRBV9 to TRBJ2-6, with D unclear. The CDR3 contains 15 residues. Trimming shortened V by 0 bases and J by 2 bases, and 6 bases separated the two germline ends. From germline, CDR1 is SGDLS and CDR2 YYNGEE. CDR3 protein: CASSVGVTGANVLTF. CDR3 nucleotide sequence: TGTGCCAGCAGCGTAGGAGTTACTGGGGCCAACGTCCTGACTTTC.

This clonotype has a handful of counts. In nucleotides, the CDR3 is TGTGCCAGCAGTTACCTTTTCGGGGGGCAGACTGAAGCTTTCTTT. Protein product: CASSYLFGGQTEAFF. The chain recombines TRBV6-5 with TRBJ1-1, with D possibly matching TRBD1 (6 bases). CDR1 is MNHEY, CDR2 SVGAGI, per germline. Trimming took 2 bases from V and 5 from J, leaving 15 bases between them. The CDR3 contains 15 residues.

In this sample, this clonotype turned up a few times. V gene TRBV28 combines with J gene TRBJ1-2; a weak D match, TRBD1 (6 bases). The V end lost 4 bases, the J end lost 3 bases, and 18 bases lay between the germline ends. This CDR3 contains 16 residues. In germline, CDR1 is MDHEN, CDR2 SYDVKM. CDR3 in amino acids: CASSSRTDEIYYGYTF. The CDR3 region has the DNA TGTGCCAGCAGTTCAAGGACAGACGAGATCTACTATGGCTACACCTTC.

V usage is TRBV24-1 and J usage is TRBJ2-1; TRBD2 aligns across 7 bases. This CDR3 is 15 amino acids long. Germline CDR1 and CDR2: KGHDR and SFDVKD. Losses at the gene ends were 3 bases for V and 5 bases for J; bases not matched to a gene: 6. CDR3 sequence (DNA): TGTGCCACCAGTGATAGCGACGGGACTAACAATGAGCAGTTCTTC. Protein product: CATSDSDGTNNEQFF.

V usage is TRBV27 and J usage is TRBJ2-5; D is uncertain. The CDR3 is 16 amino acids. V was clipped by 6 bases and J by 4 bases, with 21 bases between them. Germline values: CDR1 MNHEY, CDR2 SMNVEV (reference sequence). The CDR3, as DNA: TGTGCCAGCAGCCTCAAATGGGGTGAAAGAGGAGAGACCCAGTACTTC. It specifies CASSLKWGERGETQYF.

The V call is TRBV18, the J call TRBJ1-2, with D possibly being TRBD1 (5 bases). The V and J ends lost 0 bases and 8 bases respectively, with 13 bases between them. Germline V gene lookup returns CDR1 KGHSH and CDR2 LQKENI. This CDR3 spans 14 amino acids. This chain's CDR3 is CASSPPPGAEGYTF. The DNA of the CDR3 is TGTGCCAGCTCACCACCCCCCGGGGCGGAAGGCTACACCTTC.

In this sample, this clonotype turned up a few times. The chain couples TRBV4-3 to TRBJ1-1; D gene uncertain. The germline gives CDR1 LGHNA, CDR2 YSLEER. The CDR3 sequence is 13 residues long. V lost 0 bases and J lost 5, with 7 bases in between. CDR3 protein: CASSQDSGTEAFF. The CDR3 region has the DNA TGCGCCAGCAGCCAAGATTCTGGGACTGAAGCTTTCTTT.

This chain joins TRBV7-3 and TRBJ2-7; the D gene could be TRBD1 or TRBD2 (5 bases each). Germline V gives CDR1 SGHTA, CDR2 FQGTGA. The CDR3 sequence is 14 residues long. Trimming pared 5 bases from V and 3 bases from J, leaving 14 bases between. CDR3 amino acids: CASSRRDRLYEQYV. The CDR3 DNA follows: TGTGCCAGCAGCCGACGGGACCGTCTCTACGAGCAGTACGTC.

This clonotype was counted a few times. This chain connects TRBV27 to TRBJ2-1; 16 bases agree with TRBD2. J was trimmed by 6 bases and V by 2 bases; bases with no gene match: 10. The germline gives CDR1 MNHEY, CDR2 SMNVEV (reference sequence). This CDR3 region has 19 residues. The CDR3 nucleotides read TGTGCCAGCAGTTTACCCGGGACTAGCGGGGGGGCCATTCTCAATGAGCAGTTCTTC. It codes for CASSLPGTSGGAILNEQFF.

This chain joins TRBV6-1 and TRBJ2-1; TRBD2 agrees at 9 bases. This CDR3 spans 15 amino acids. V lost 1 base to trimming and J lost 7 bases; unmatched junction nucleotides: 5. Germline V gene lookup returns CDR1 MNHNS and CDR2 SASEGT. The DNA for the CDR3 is TGTGCCAGCAGTGAAGAGCGGGGGGCCGGGAATGAGCAGTTCTTC. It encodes CASSEERGAGNEQFF.

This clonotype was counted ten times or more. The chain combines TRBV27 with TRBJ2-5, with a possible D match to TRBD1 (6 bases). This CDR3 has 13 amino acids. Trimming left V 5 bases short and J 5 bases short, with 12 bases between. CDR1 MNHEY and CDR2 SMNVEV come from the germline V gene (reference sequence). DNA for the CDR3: TGTGCCAGCAGTCCAGGGGCAGGGGAGACCCAGTACTTC. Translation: CASSPGAGETQYF.

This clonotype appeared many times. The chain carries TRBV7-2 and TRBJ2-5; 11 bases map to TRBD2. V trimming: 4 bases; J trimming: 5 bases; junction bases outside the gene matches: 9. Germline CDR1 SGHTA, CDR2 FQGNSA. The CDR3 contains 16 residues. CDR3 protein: CASSSLAGGRQETQYF. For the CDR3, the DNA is TGTGCCAGCAGCTCCTTAGCGGGGGGGCGTCAGGAGACCCAGTACTTC.

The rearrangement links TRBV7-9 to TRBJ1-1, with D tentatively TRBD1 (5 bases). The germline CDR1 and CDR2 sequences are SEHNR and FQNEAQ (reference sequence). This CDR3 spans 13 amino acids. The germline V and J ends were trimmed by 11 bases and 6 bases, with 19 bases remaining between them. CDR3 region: CAARPREGSEAFF. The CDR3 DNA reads TGTGCCGCGCGCCCCAGGGAAGGCTCTGAAGCTTTCTTT.

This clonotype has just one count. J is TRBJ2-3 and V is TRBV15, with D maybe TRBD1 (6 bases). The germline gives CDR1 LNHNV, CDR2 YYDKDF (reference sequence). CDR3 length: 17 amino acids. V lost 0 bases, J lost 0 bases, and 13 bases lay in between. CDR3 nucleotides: TGTGCCACCAGCAGAGAAACAGGGACCCCTAGCACAGATACGCAGTATTTT. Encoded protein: CATSRETGTPSTDTQYF.

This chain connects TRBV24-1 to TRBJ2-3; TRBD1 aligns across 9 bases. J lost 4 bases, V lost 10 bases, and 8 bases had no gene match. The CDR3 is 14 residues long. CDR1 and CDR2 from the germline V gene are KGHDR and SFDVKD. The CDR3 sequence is CATQDRGVADTQYF. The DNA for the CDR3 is TGTGCCACTCAGGACAGGGGAGTCGCAGATACGCAGTATTTT.

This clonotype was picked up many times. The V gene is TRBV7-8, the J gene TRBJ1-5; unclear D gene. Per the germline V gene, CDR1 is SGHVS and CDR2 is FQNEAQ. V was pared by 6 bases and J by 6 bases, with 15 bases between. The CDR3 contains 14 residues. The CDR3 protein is CASRLGGSGQPQHF. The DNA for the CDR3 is TGTGCCAGCAGGTTGGGAGGGAGTGGTCAGCCCCAGCATTTT.

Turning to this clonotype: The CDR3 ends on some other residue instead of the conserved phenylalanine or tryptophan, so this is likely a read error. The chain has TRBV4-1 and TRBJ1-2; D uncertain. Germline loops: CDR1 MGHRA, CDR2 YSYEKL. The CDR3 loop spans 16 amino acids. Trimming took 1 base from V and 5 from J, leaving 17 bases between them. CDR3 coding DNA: TGCGCCAGCAGCCAAGTCCGAGCGTGGGGTCTATATGGCTACACCATC. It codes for CASSQVRAWGLYGYTI.

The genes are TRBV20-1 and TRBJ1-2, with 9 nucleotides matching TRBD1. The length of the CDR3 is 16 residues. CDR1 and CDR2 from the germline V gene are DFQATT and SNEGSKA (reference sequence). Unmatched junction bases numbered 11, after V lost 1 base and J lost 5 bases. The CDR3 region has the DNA TGCAGTGCTAGAGGACCGGGACAGGGATGGATTTATGGCTACACCTTC. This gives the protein CSARGPGQGWIYGYTF.